These 18 T cell receptor beta chains originate from one sample sequenced in a study of T cells in localized non-small cell lung cancer. The data were produced by immunoSEQ multiplex PCR, yet TCRdb's version contains in-frame clones alone and is incomplete. The sample includes roughly 35,000 clones, about 87% of them seen just once. Sample: peripheral blood, taken before any cancer treatment. The receptors originated from a woman between 35 and 75 years old with stage I lung adenocarcinoma.

J is TRBJ2-3 and V is TRBV7-9; D unclear. Germline CDR1 and CDR2: SEHNR and FQNEAQ (reference sequence). The CDR3 has 12 amino acids. V was pared by 7 bases and J by 5 bases, with 10 bases between. The CDR3 reads CASNSNLDTQYF. For the CDR3, the DNA is TGTGCCAGCAACAGTAATTTAGATACGCAGTATTTT.

The chain has TRBV18 and TRBJ2-5; no reliable D call. V was cut by 4 bases and J by 1 base, with 10 bases left in between. The CDR3 has 14 amino acids. Germline assignment: CDR1 KGHSH and CDR2 LQKENI. CDR3 coding DNA: TGTGCCAGCTCACTCGGGTACGGCCAAGAGACCCAGTACTTC. Protein product: CASSLGYGQETQYF.

The V and J genes are TRBV4-1 and TRBJ1-2, with 7 bases fitting TRBD1. Germline assignment: CDR1 MGHRA and CDR2 YSYEKL. V lost 1 base, J lost 8 bases, and 7 bases stayed unmatched. The length of the CDR3 is 14 residues. CDR3 protein: CASSQVGQVAGYTF. The CDR3 DNA follows: TGCGCCAGCAGCCAAGTAGGACAGGTCGCAGGCTACACCTTC.

V is TRBV7-2 and J is TRBJ2-5; 7 nucleotides agree with TRBD2. Germline V gives CDR1 SGHTA, CDR2 FQGNSA. The V gene end was trimmed by 4 bases and the J gene end by 5 bases; junction bases not matched to a gene: 13. The length of the CDR3 is 16 residues. CDR3 nucleotides: TGTGCCAGCAGCTATAGACTAGCACGGGTGGGGGAGACCCAGTACTTC. Residues: CASSYRLARVGETQYF.

The chain links TRBV7-9 to TRBJ2-1; weak D call: TRBD1 (5 bases). Germline V gene lookup returns CDR1 SEHNR and CDR2 FQNEAQ (reference sequence). This CDR3 is 12 amino acids long. With 8 bases removed from V and 8 bases from J, the gap between germline ends came to 13 bases. CDR3 residues: CASGLGRDEQFF. The CDR3, as DNA: TGTGCCAGCGGCCTGGGGCGCGATGAGCAGTTCTTC.

J is TRBJ1-1 and V is TRBV4-1; D gene uncertain. Trimming cost V 4 bases and J 0 bases, with 12 bases left between them. CDR3 size: 15 residues. CDR1 MGHRA and CDR2 YSYEKL come from the germline V gene. CDR3 amino acids: CASSLMVTVNTEAFF. For the CDR3, the DNA is TGCGCCAGCAGCCTTATGGTGACCGTGAACACTGAAGCTTTCTTT.

The chain is built from TRBV28 and TRBJ2-5; TRBD1 is a possible D gene (5 bases). The J call is doubtful: the DNA matches TRBJ2-7 better. Germline CDR1 and CDR2: MDHEN and SYDVKM. The CDR3 is 20 amino acids. The CDR3 reads CASSLIVWLGRDRSSYEQYF. CDR3 in DNA: TGTGCCAGCAGTTTAATAGTATGGTTGGGCCGCGACAGAAGCTCCTACGAGCAGTACTTC.

This clone came up a few times. The chain is built from TRBV28 and TRBJ1-5, with D uncertain. The CDR3 runs to 15 residues. Germline V gene lookup returns CDR1 MDHEN and CDR2 SYDVKM. The germline V and J ends were trimmed by 5 bases and 7 bases, with 18 bases remaining between them. DNA for the CDR3: TGTGCCAGCAGTCGCCCCCGGGGAACGAACCAGCCCCAGCATTTT. The encoded protein is CASSRPRGTNQPQHF.

J is TRBJ2-7 and V is TRBV10-3; D could derive from TRBD1 or TRBD2 (6 bases each). Between the trimmed V and J ends, which lost 5 bases and 3 bases, there was a span of 17 bases. CDR1 is ENHRY and CDR2 is SYGVKD in the germline V gene. The CDR3 is 15 amino acids. CDR3 protein: CAISPSTGADYEQYF. CDR3 coding DNA: TGTGCCATCAGTCCATCAACGGGGGCAGACTACGAGCAGTACTTC.

The chain is built from TRBV6-5 and TRBJ2-1, with 10 bases matching TRBD1. Trimming at V came to 4 bases and at J to 0 bases, leaving 3 bases not matched to a gene. Germline values: CDR1 MNHEY, CDR2 SVGAGI. The CDR3 runs to 16 residues. This chain's CDR3 is CASSWDRGTSYNEQFF. CDR3 bases: TGTGCCAGCAGTTGGGACAGGGGCACCTCCTACAATGAGCAGTTCTTC.

The chain carries TRBV5-1 and TRBJ2-5; 9 nucleotides line up with TRBD2. Germline V gene data show CDR1 as SGHRS and CDR2 as YFSETQ. This CDR3 region has 17 residues. J gave up 2 bases and V 7 bases, and 15 bases lay outside the gene matches. This chain's CDR3 is CASYPGLVAGAQETQYF. Written as DNA, the CDR3 is TGCGCCAGCTACCCCGGGTTAGTAGCGGGAGCTCAAGAGACCCAGTACTTC.

The chain combines TRBV6-5 with TRBJ2-7, with D perhaps matching TRBD2 (7 bases). Per the germline V gene, CDR1 is MNHEY and CDR2 is SVGAGI. The CDR3 loop spans 15 amino acids. V lost 11 bases and J lost 3, with 23 bases in between. CDR3 loop: CAARGGGGLNYEQYF. The CDR3 DNA sequence: TGTGCCGCCAGGGGCGGGGGCGGGCTTAACTACGAGCAGTACTTC.

The chain is built from TRBV18 and TRBJ2-7, with a possible D match to TRBD2 (7 bases). V was trimmed by 1 base and J by 2 bases, leaving 12 bases between them. The CDR3 extends over 15 amino acids. Germline V gene sequence: CDR1 KGHSH, CDR2 LQKENI. The CDR3 DNA follows: TGTGCCAGCTCACCACGGGAGGGGGTGACCTACGAGCAGTACTTC. Amino acids: CASSPREGVTYEQYF.

This clone was counted between two and nine times. The J gene is TRBJ2-5, the V gene TRBV15; TRBD2 matches 10 bases. The length of the CDR3 is 18 residues. V shed 0 bases and J 2 bases; nucleotides not matched to a gene: 9. CDR1 and CDR2 (germline): LNHNV, YYDKDF (reference sequence). CDR3 amino acids: CATSRDQFSTSGQETQYF. The CDR3 DNA is TGTGCCACCAGCAGAGATCAGTTTTCGACTAGCGGGCAAGAGACCCAGTACTTC.

This clone has a single count. One end of the junction does not line up with germline, which may come from a read error. The chain carries TRBV29-1 and TRBJ2-6; D may correspond to TRBD1 or TRBD2 (5 bases each). Germline V gene sequence: CDR1 SQVTM, CDR2 ANQGSEA. The CDR3 length is 15 residues. CDR3: CSVEGSAGAPNVLTF. The CDR3 coding sequence is TGCAGCGTTGAAGGCTCCGCCGGGGCTCCCAATGTCCTGACTTTC.

The chain carries TRBV30 and TRBJ1-1; D remains ambiguous. There are 13 residues in the CDR3. Deletions cut 2 bases from V and 3 bases from J, with 10 bases between. The germline V gene has CDR1 GTSNPN and CDR2 SVGIG (reference sequence). CDR3: CAWSNGEYTEAFF. For the CDR3, the DNA is TGTGCCTGGAGTAATGGGGAGTACACTGAAGCTTTCTTT.

The V call is TRBV28, the J call TRBJ2-1; possibly TRBD2 for D (6 bases). CDR1 is MDHEN and CDR2 is SYDVKM in the germline V gene. V was cut by 1 base and J by 14 bases, with 18 bases left in between. The CDR3 has 14 amino acids. CDR3 in amino acids: CASSLSISGTLKFF. DNA of the CDR3: TGTGCCAGCAGTTTATCGATTAGCGGAACCTTAAAGTTCTTC.

V gene TRBV30 combines with J gene TRBJ2-5; D remains unclear. V was clipped by 3 bases and J by 3 bases, with 8 bases between them. The CDR3 spans 12 residues. Germline values: CDR1 GTSNPN, CDR2 SVGIG (reference sequence). The CDR3 sequence: CAWRGWKETQYF. The CDR3 DNA is TGTGCCTGGAGGGGATGGAAAGAGACCCAGTACTTC.